These 3 T cell receptor beta chains were all obtained from the same sample, sequenced in a study of graft-versus-host responses after intestinal transplantation. These receptors' targets are unknown. Data came from immunoSEQ multiplex PCR; TCRdb stores just in-frame clones and leaves some out. This sample has over 80,000 clones, with 91% found just once. The sequenced sample was unstimulated CD4+ T cells sorted from spleen or lymph node cells, obtained before transplant. These receptors came from a human donor who was the organ donor for an intestinal transplant.

This chain links TRBV2 with TRBJ2-7; a possible D gene is TRBD2 (5 bases). Germline V gene data show CDR1 as SNHLY and CDR2 as FYNNEI. The V end was cut by 6 bases, the J end by 0 bases, with 12 bases between. The CDR3 extends over 14 amino acids. CDR3 in DNA: TGTGCCAGCAGATGGGAGCCCAACTCCTACGAGCAGTACTTC. Amino acid sequence: CASRWEPNSYEQYF.

This rearrangement joins TRBV5-4 to TRBJ2-5; D not certain. Germline CDR1 SGHNT, CDR2 YYREEE (reference sequence). Trimming pared 0 bases from V and 7 bases from J, leaving 10 bases between. The CDR3 is made up of 13 amino acids. CDR3 DNA sequence: TGTGCCAGCAGCTTGGATGCGGTGGGGACCCAGTACTTC. This encodes CASSLDAVGTQYF.

The chain uses TRBV4-3 and TRBJ2-7; maybe TRBD1 (6 bases). V lost 0 bases and J lost 4, with 13 bases in between. Germline assignment: CDR1 LGHNA and CDR2 YSLEER. The CDR3 length is 15 residues. The CDR3 here is CASSQEGRGKYEQYF. The CDR3 DNA reads TGCGCCAGCAGCCAAGAAGGCAGGGGAAAGTACGAGCAGTACTTC.